The 23 T cell receptor beta chains given below trace back to one sample, sequenced in a study of response to subunit inactivated influenza vaccine. TCRdb used MiXCR to reprocess the RT-PCR reads, holding one entry per CDR3 protein. The sample records hundreds of thousands of distinct CDR3 sequences, approximately 15% being singletons. Sample: PBMCs from blood, taken around 15 days before vaccination. The source of these receptors is a man aged 45-60 years who received an inactivated influenza vaccine.

The chain employs TRBV5-1 and TRBJ1-2; 7 bases line up with TRBD1. The CDR3 is 14 amino acids. V was clipped by 4 bases and J by 4 bases; unmatched bases: 7. CDR1 and CDR2 (germline): SGHRS, YFSETQ. In nucleotides, the CDR3 is TGCGCCAGCAGCCCAGACAGGGCCCTCTATGGCTACACCTTC. It translates to CASSPDRALYGYTF. Full variable domain (missing parts from reference TRBV5-1 and TRBJ1-2): KAGVTQTPRYLIKTRGQQVTLSCSPISGHRSVSWYQQTPGQGLQFLFEYFSETQRNKGNFPGRFSGRQFSNSRSEMNVSTLELGDSALYLCASSPDRALYGYTFGSGTRLTVV.

The chain is built from TRBV14 and TRBJ2-7, with TRBD1 identical over 8 bases. V trimming: 3 bases; J trimming: 3 bases; junction bases outside the gene matches: 7. Germline lookup yields CDR1 SGHDN and CDR2 FVKESK. This CDR3 has 15 amino acids. CDR3 sequence reads: CASSQQTGASYEQYF. The CDR3, as DNA: TGTGCCAGCAGCCAGCAGACAGGGGCAAGCTACGAGCAGTACTTC.

This clonotype has more than one count but fewer than ten. The V and J genes are TRBV6-5 and TRBJ1-5; possible D gene TRBD1, 5 bases. The CDR3 runs 15 residues. V was cut by 2 bases and J by 11 bases, with 19 bases left in between. Per the germline V gene, CDR1 is MNHEY and CDR2 is SVGAGI. The CDR3 protein is CASSYTLNRRGSQHF. The CDR3 nucleotides are TGTGCCAGCAGTTACACGCTGAATCGAAGGGGTTCCCAGCATTTT.

DNA of the CDR3: TGTGCCAGCAGGTTGGAACAAGAGACCCAGTACTTC. Amino acids: CASRLEQETQYF. V usage is TRBV2 and J usage is TRBJ2-5; no reliable D call. V shed 6 bases and J shed 2 bases, with 7 bases lying between them. The CDR3 contains 12 residues. Per germline, CDR1 SNHLY and CDR2 FYNNEI. The full variable domain, rest sourced from reference TRBV2 and TRBJ2-5, is EPEVTQTPSHQVTQMGQEVILRCVPISNHLYFYWYRQILGQKVEFLVSFYNNEISEKSEIFDDQFSVERPDGSNFTLKIRSTKLEDSAMYFCASRLEQETQYFGPGTRLLVL.

V usage is TRBV5-6 and J usage is TRBJ2-7; 14 bases align to TRBD2. This CDR3 comprises 16 residues. The V gene's germline CDR1 is SGHDT and CDR2 YYEEEE. Losses at the gene ends were 3 bases for V and 5 bases for J; bases not matched to a gene: 7. The CDR3 spells CASSSGTSGSGNEQYF. The CDR3, as DNA: TGTGCCAGCAGCTCCGGGACTAGCGGGAGTGGCAACGAGCAGTACTTC.

The chain carries TRBV5-1 and TRBJ1-1; D is ambiguous. Germline loops: CDR1 SGHRS, CDR2 YFSETQ. V was clipped by 0 bases and J by 1 base, with 7 bases between them. CDR3 length: 14 residues. CDR3 amino acids: CASSLAYGNTEAFF. The CDR3 DNA reads as TGCGCCAGCAGCTTGGCGTATGGGAACACTGAAGCTTTCTTT. The whole variable domain, filled in from reference TRBV5-1 and TRBJ1-1, reads KAGVTQTPRYLIKTRGQQVTLSCSPISGHRSVSWYQQTPGQGLQFLFEYFSETQRNKGNFPGRFSGRQFSNSRSEMNVSTLELGDSALYLCASSLAYGNTEAFFGQGTRLTVV.

This chain's CDR3 is CASSQELAPFNEQFF. CDR3 nucleotides: TGTGCCAGCAGCCAAGAGCTAGCCCCATTCAATGAGCAGTTCTTC. The chain is built from TRBV4-2 and TRBJ2-1; D is possibly TRBD2 (5 bases). This CDR3 region has 15 residues. Germline-derived CDR1 and CDR2 are LGHNA and YNFKEQ. V shed 0 bases and J shed 6 bases, with 12 bases lying between them.

This clonotype was counted only a few times. This chain links TRBV2 with TRBJ2-7; D is undetermined. Trimming took 7 bases from V and 4 from J, leaving 14 bases between them. Germline V gene sequence: CDR1 SNHLY, CDR2 FYNNEI. The CDR3 contains 13 residues. The CDR3 nucleotides are TGTGCCAGCACCCAGCTTGATAAGTACGAGCAGTACTTC. Translating gives CASTQLDKYEQYF.

The chain carries TRBV20-1 and TRBJ1-1; possibly TRBD1 for D (6 bases). This CDR3 has 14 residues. The germline CDR1 and CDR2 sequences are DFQATT and SNEGSKA (reference sequence). Trimming removed 6 bases from V and 1 base from J, with 15 bases in between. CDR3 loop: CSAPLGGPNTEAFF. CDR3 coding DNA: TGCAGTGCGCCCCTCGGGGGCCCGAACACTGAAGCTTTCTTT.

The genes are TRBV12-3 or TRBV12-4 and TRBJ1-1; no definite D call. CDR3 length: 11 amino acids. V dropped 0 bases and J dropped 11 bases, with 7 bases sitting between them. The CDR3 nucleotides read TGTGCCAGCAGTTTAGCCCGAGGGGCTTTCTTT. This translates into CASSLARGAFF.

This clonotype occurred a few times. The chain links TRBV2 to TRBJ2-7, with D possibly being TRBD2 (6 bases). CDR1 and CDR2 from the germline V gene are SNHLY and FYNNEI. V lost 1 base and J lost 1, with 11 bases in between. The CDR3 runs 15 residues. The DNA of the CDR3 is TGTGCCAGCAGTGAAGGCAACCGGGAGTCCTACGAGCAGTACTTC. This sequence encodes CASSEGNRESYEQYF. Looking up the rest from reference TRBV2 and TRBJ2-7 gives the full variable domain: EPEVTQTPSHQVTQMGQEVILRCVPISNHLYFYWYRQILGQKVEFLVSFYNNEISEKSEIFDDQFSVERPDGSNFTLKIRSTKLEDSAMYFCASSEGNRESYEQYFGPGTRLTVT.

The table lists this clonotype with a few counts. The chain is built from TRBV3-1 and TRBJ2-1, with D perhaps TRBD2 (6 bases). CDR1 is LGHDT and CDR2 is YNNKEL in the germline V gene (reference sequence). V lost 0 bases, J lost 6 bases, and 9 bases lay in between. This CDR3 has 14 residues. The CDR3, as DNA: TGTGCCAGCAGCCAAGAACTAGCATCCAATGAGCAGTTCTTC. It is translated as CASSQELASNEQFF.

V and J are TRBV6-2 or TRBV6-3 and TRBJ2-1; 9 positions agree with TRBD2. CDR3 length equals 17 residues. V shed 5 bases and J 2 bases; nucleotides not matched to a gene: 10. CDR1 is MNHEY, CDR2 SVGEGT, per germline. The CDR3 DNA sequence: TGTGCCAGCAGTGCCCCGCCCGGGACTAGCACCTACAATGAGCAGTTCTTC. This sequence encodes CASSAPPGTSTYNEQFF.

The chain couples TRBV6-1 to TRBJ2-7; 7 bases line up with TRBD2. The CDR3 length is 15 residues. Per germline, CDR1 MNHNS and CDR2 SASEGT. V gave up 6 bases and J gave up 7 bases; unmatched junction bases: 15. CDR3 DNA: TGTGCCAGCAGCAACCCAGGGACGGCAGCGGGGGAGCAGTACTTC. Its translation: CASSNPGTAAGEQYF.

In this sample, this clonotype turned up many times. A read error may produce the germline difference seen at one junction end. The chain recombines TRBV7-2 with TRBJ1-2; D is perhaps TRBD1 (6 bases). This CDR3 has 14 residues. Germline V lookup: CDR1 SGHTA, CDR2 FQGNSA. Here the CDR3 reads CASSLGGANYGYTF. DNA of the CDR3: TGTGCCAGCAGTTTAGGGGGGGCCAACTATGGCTACACCTTC. Full variable domain (outside the CDR3, taken from reference TRBV7-2 and TRBJ1-2): GAGVSQSPSNKVTEKGKDVELRCDPISGHTALYWYRQSLGQGLEFLIYFQGNSAPDKSGLPSDRFSAERTGGSVSTLTIQRTQQEDSAVYLCASSLGGANYGYTFGSGTRLTVV.

V and J are TRBV29-1 and TRBJ2-7; D could derive from TRBD1 or TRBD2 (5 bases each). With 6 bases removed from V and 2 bases from J, the gap between germline ends came to 14 bases. Germline-derived CDR1 and CDR2 are SQVTM and ANQGSEA. The length of the CDR3 is 13 residues. Written as DNA, the CDR3 is TGCAGCGTGTCCCCCGGGACCCCCTACGAGCAGTACTTC. The encoded protein is CSVSPGTPYEQYF.

This clonotype was counted many times. V usage is TRBV28 and J usage is TRBJ1-5; the D gene is possibly TRBD1 (6 bases). V was pared by 5 bases and J by 3 bases, with 14 bases between. CDR1 MDHEN and CDR2 SYDVKM come from the germline V gene. The CDR3 extends over 15 amino acids. The CDR3 DNA reads TGTGCCAGCAGTCACGAGGGGGGGGCCAATCAGCCCCAGCATTTT. Protein: CASSHEGGANQPQHF.

This clonotype was seen more than once but under ten times. The chain recombines TRBV11-2 with TRBJ2-7; 13 nucleotides line up with TRBD2. The CDR3 spans 19 residues. V lost 3 bases to trimming and J lost 4 bases; unmatched junction nucleotides: 15. Germline CDR1 and CDR2: SGHAT and FQNNGV. CDR3 in amino acids: CASSFRTSGGGLEVYEQYF. CDR3 in DNA: TGTGCCAGCAGCTTCCGGACTAGCGGGGGAGGGTTAGAGGTTTACGAGCAGTACTTC.

This clonotype was recorded many times. The CDR3, as DNA: TGTGCCACCCAACCGGCGGAGACCACTGAAGCTTTCTTT. Its protein product is CATQPAETTEAFF. The rearrangement links TRBV28 to TRBJ1-1; D unresolved. Germline-derived CDR1 and CDR2 are MDHEN and SYDVKM. The CDR3 is made up of 13 amino acids. Trimming removed 10 bases from V and 4 bases from J, with 16 bases in between. Based on the CDR3 plus reference TRBV28 and TRBJ1-1, the full variable domain is DVKVTQSSRYLVKRTGEKVFLECVQDMDHENMFWYRQDPGLGLRLIYFSYDVKMKEKGDIPEGYSVSREKKERFSLILESASTNQTSMYLCATQPAETTEAFFGQGTRLTVV.

This chain links TRBV3-1 with TRBJ2-1; D ambiguous. Trimming removed 3 bases from V and 8 bases from J, with 14 bases in between. The CDR3 totals 14 residues. Germline CDR1 reads LGHDT; CDR2 reads YNNKEL (reference sequence). The CDR3 here is CASSHGRYFDEQFF. The CDR3 DNA follows: TGTGCCAGCAGCCACGGAAGATATTTTGATGAGCAGTTCTTC.

This clonotype was counted many times. The chain has TRBV5-1 and TRBJ2-2; a weak D match, TRBD1 (5 bases). This CDR3 is built from 16 residues. Between the trimmed V and J ends, which lost 4 bases and 0 bases, there was a span of 13 bases. CDR1 is SGHRS, CDR2 YFSETQ, per germline. CDR3 nucleotide sequence: TGCGCCAGCAGCCCCCGACAGAGTTCGAACACCGGGGAGCTGTTTTTT. Translated, it gives CASSPRQSSNTGELFF.

This clonotype was counted at least ten times. The chain uses TRBV5-1 and TRBJ2-5; D gene unclear. This CDR3 is 15 amino acids long. V lost 1 base and J 2 bases, leaving 12 bases between the germline ends. In germline, CDR1 is SGHRS, CDR2 YFSETQ. CDR3 region: CASSLFTVPQETQYF. The CDR3 DNA reads as TGCGCCAGCAGCTTGTTCACAGTCCCTCAAGAGACCCAGTACTTC.

This clonotype was seen a few times. The chain links TRBV6-5 to TRBJ1-2, with a tentative D call TRBD1 (5 bases). V was pared by 2 bases and J by 4 bases, with 20 bases between. Germline loops: CDR1 MNHEY, CDR2 SVGAGI. This CDR3 has 17 amino acids. The DNA for the CDR3 is TGTGCCAGCAGTTACCAAGGGACCAGGGATTTCGGCTATGGCTACACCTTC. As protein: CASSYQGTRDFGYGYTF.